A selection of T cell receptor beta chains follows, all from one sample in a study of T cell responses to AZD1222 COVID-19 vaccine. TCRdb's table, derived via immunoSEQ multiplex PCR, lists solely in-frame clones and lacks some. Of 120,000 to 150,000 clones listed, approximately 90% were seen once; the top ten hold approximately 3%. This specimen was peripheral blood, taken on day 0 of MenACWY control vaccination. These receptors were collected from an adult in good health. CDR3s leave out the opening cysteine and the closing phenylalanine or tryptophan. D genes are given only for firm matches.

d_call: -
v_call: TRBV30
cdr3_aa: AWSPDLQETQY

d_call: -
v_call: TRBV4-1
cdr3_aa: ASSPSLLLTEAF

d_call: -
v_call: TRBV5-4
cdr3_aa: ASSLGAKGGYT

d_call: -
v_call: TRBV11-2
cdr3_aa: ASSFGTNSYEQY

d_call: -
v_call: TRBV2
cdr3_aa: ASGEGHSNTEAF

d_call: -
v_call: TRBV2
cdr3_aa: ASSRRGGDLYEQY

d_call: -
v_call: TRBV19
cdr3_aa: ASSMSTNEQY

d_call: TRBD2
v_call: TRBV5-1
cdr3_aa: ASSPPSGGAEDTQY

d_call: -
v_call: TRBV19
cdr3_aa: ASSRLRRSSYNSPLH

d_call: -
v_call: TRBV4-1
cdr3_aa: ASSQDPTPETGELF

d_call: -
v_call: TRBV6-2/TRBV6-3
cdr3_aa: ASSYTRVDTQY

d_call: -
v_call: TRBV12-3/TRBV12-4
cdr3_aa: ASSLGGYGGYT

d_call: -
v_call: TRBV5-1
cdr3_aa: ANKGVDRSYEQY

d_call: -
v_call: TRBV6-5
cdr3_aa: ASRPFGEQY

d_call: TRBD1
v_call: TRBV10-2
cdr3_aa: ATRGGDGQPQH

d_call: -
v_call: TRBV20-1
cdr3_aa: SASLNEQF

d_call: TRBD1
v_call: TRBV6-4
cdr3_aa: ASSASREYRGRLGPEAF

d_call: TRBD1
v_call: TRBV5-1
cdr3_aa: ASSPGTVNTGELF

d_call: -
v_call: TRBV27
cdr3_aa: ASSAGSSYNSPLH

d_call: -
v_call: TRBV19
cdr3_aa: ASVPQGGSAF

d_call: -
v_call: TRBV28
cdr3_aa: ASSLRVGNTEAF

d_call: -
v_call: TRBV19
cdr3_aa: ASTTVMNTEAF

d_call: -
v_call: TRBV6-5
cdr3_aa: ASRREINQPQH

d_call: -
v_call: TRBV3-1/TRBV3-2
cdr3_aa: ASSQVGGSYNEQF

d_call: -
v_call: TRBV27
cdr3_aa: ASSLLTGPTEAF

d_call: -
v_call: TRBV6-5
cdr3_aa: ASSRSGTANTEAF

d_call: TRBD1
v_call: TRBV7-8
cdr3_aa: ASSLLGTGVTEAF

d_call: TRBD2
v_call: TRBV7-8
cdr3_aa: ASESGGLSTDTQY

d_call: -
v_call: TRBV6-5
cdr3_aa: ASKLDRNYGYT

d_call: -
v_call: TRBV7-2
cdr3_aa: ASSLQGASYEQY

d_call: -
v_call: TRBV2
cdr3_aa: ASSPTTLKDEQF

d_call: TRBD2
v_call: TRBV19
cdr3_aa: ASSPPGLAGPEQY

d_call: -
v_call: TRBV13
cdr3_aa: ASSRGTLIYEQY

d_call: -
v_call: TRBV28
cdr3_aa: ASSWRTLSTDTQY

d_call: TRBD1
v_call: TRBV27
cdr3_aa: ASSTISGGGSPEAF

d_call: -
v_call: TRBV27
cdr3_aa: ASSFRSPLH

d_call: -
v_call: TRBV7-2
cdr3_aa: ASSKGRLSTDTQY

d_call: -
v_call: TRBV28
cdr3_aa: ASSLLVEVGTGELF

d_call: TRBD1
v_call: TRBV29-1
cdr3_aa: SVVRDSPYEQY

d_call: TRBD2
v_call: TRBV15
cdr3_aa: ATRSNWGGSTDTQY

d_call: TRBD2
v_call: TRBV3-1/TRBV3-2
cdr3_aa: ASSRMGRGQETQY

d_call: -
v_call: TRBV6-4
cdr3_aa: ASSDSDSTEAF

d_call: TRBD1
v_call: TRBV15
cdr3_aa: ATSSTGEGSNQPQH

d_call: -
v_call: TRBV27
cdr3_aa: ASSLSPEHSYEQY

d_call: TRBD1
v_call: TRBV18
cdr3_aa: ASSATPGQPNEKLF

d_call: -
v_call: TRBV11-2
cdr3_aa: ASSHVIGIGTGELF

d_call: -
v_call: TRBV5-1
cdr3_aa: ASSLATRGMTDTQY

d_call: TRBD2
v_call: TRBV18
cdr3_aa: ASSPGLTSGSSDTQY

d_call: -
v_call: TRBV30
cdr3_aa: AWSSTGYNSPLH

d_call: -
v_call: TRBV19
cdr3_aa: ASRRQPESYGYT

d_call: TRBD1
v_call: TRBV5-1
cdr3_aa: ASGPTGDTEAF

d_call: TRBD2
v_call: TRBV11-3
cdr3_aa: ASSLEGLARYNEQF